A single sample gave rise to the 31 T cell receptor beta chains below, sequenced in a study of shared clonotypes between healthy human individuals. TCRdb's table, derived via immunoSEQ multiplex PCR, lists solely in-frame clones and lacks some. The sample consists of under 600,000 clones, around 78% of them appearing once. The source material was PBMCs. The receptors come from a woman aged 40 to 50 in good health. Some clones in this sample may be carry-over from other donors' samples.

Regarding this clone: A read error may account for a junction end that differs from germline. The chain combines TRBV5-1 with TRBJ1-2; 10 nucleotides line up with TRBD1. CDR1 SGHRS and CDR2 YFSETQ come from the germline V gene. The CDR3 is 16 residues long. Here the CDR3 reads CASSLWGTGDSYGYTF. CDR3 sequence (DNA): TGTGCCAGCAGCCTATGGGGGACAGGGGATTCCTATGGCTACACCTTC.

The chain recombines TRBV27 with TRBJ2-3; weak D call: TRBD2 (5 bases). V lost 2 bases to trimming and J lost 0 bases, with 9 bases between them. CDR3 length: 15 residues. Germline V CDR1 and CDR2: MNHEY, SMNVEV (reference sequence). The DNA of the CDR3 is TGTGCCAGCAGTTTAGAGCGGAGCAGCACAGATACGCAGTATTTT. This sequence encodes CASSLERSSTDTQYF.

CDR3 sequence: CAWSGGRNEQYF. In DNA form, the CDR3 reads TGTGCCTGGAGTGGTGGTAGAAACGAGCAGTACTTC. V and J are TRBV30 and TRBJ2-7; D not resolved. Deletions cut 1 base from V and 5 bases from J, with 9 bases between. Germline-derived CDR1 and CDR2 are GTSNPN and SVGIG (reference sequence). This CDR3 region has 12 residues.

The genes are TRBV7-2 and TRBJ1-2, with 9 bases fitting TRBD1. Germline assignment: CDR1 SGHTA and CDR2 FQGNSA. This CDR3 is 15 amino acids long. J lost 3 bases, V lost 5 bases, and 7 bases had no gene match. CDR3 sequence (DNA): TGTGCCAGCAGCGCACCCGACAGGGGGTACTATGGCTACACCTTC. It specifies CASSAPDRGYYGYTF.

The rearrangement uses TRBV5-1 and TRBJ2-5; 8 positions agree with TRBD2. Germline loops: CDR1 SGHRS, CDR2 YFSETQ. Trimming at V came to 4 bases and at J to 1 base, leaving 6 bases not matched to a gene. This CDR3 is 15 amino acids long. The CDR3 here is CASSVSGTTQETQYF. The CDR3 nucleotides read TGCGCCAGCAGCGTTAGCGGGACGACCCAAGAGACCCAGTACTTC.

This clone was seen more than once but under ten times. The genes are TRBV5-1 and TRBJ1-5; D gene uncertain. CDR1 SGHRS and CDR2 YFSETQ come from the germline V gene. The CDR3 spans 11 residues. V lost 0 bases to trimming and J lost 6 bases, with 1 base between them. CDR3 amino acids: CASSLAQPQHF. The DNA for the CDR3 is TGCGCCAGCAGCTTGGCTCAGCCCCAGCATTTT. Based on the CDR3 plus reference TRBV5-1 and TRBJ1-5, the full variable domain is KAGVTQTPRYLIKTRGQQVTLSCSPISGHRSVSWYQQTPGQGLQFLFEYFSETQRNKGNFPGRFSGRQFSNSRSEMNVSTLELGDSALYLCASSLAQPQHFGDGTRLSIL.

The chain joins TRBV10-2 to TRBJ2-2; D gene unclear. The CDR3 sequence is 15 residues long. Germline CDR1 and CDR2: WSHSY and SAAADI. V lost 6 bases and J lost 7, with 18 bases in between. Here the CDR3 DNA reads TGCGCCAGCAGCGACCACTACAGAGGCGGCGGGGAGCTGTTTTTT. The encoded protein is CASSDHYRGGGELFF.

CDR3 coding DNA: TGTGCCATCAGCGGAAGGGATCGGACAGGGGGATTACAGTTCTTC. It translates to CAISGRDRTGGLQFF. The chain couples TRBV10-3 to TRBJ2-1, with 10 bases identical to TRBD1. V shed 6 bases and J 13 bases; nucleotides not matched to a gene: 15. Germline V CDR1 and CDR2: ENHRY, SYGVKD. The CDR3 consists of 15 residues.

This clone has only one observation. The rearrangement links TRBV27 to TRBJ2-5; D call uncertain. Germline CDR1 and CDR2: MNHEY and SMNVEV (reference sequence). This CDR3 is 14 amino acids long. V lost 4 bases and J 2 bases, leaving 11 bases between the germline ends. This CDR3 reads CASSSSAPQETQYF. The CDR3 bases are TGTGCCAGCAGTTCCTCCGCCCCACAAGAGACCCAGTACTTC.

The chain combines TRBV28 with TRBJ1-5; weak D call: TRBD1 (5 bases). V was trimmed by 6 bases and J by 4 bases, leaving 13 bases between them. CDR3 length equals 14 residues. Germline loops: CDR1 MDHEN, CDR2 SYDVKM. Here the CDR3 reads CASRGTGENQPQHF. CDR3 coding DNA: TGTGCCAGCAGGGGGACGGGGGAGAATCAGCCCCAGCATTTT.

The J gene is TRBJ2-7, the V gene TRBV7-2; TRBD1 is a possible D gene (6 bases). Trimming took 0 bases from V and 6 from J, leaving 9 bases between them. The germline V gene encodes CDR1 SGHTA and CDR2 FQGNSA. This CDR3 is built from 13 residues. The CDR3 here is CASSLAGQSEQYF. The CDR3 coding sequence is TGTGCCAGCAGCTTAGCAGGACAGAGCGAGCAGTACTTC.

V usage is TRBV11-2 and J usage is TRBJ2-3; the D is unclear. V gave up 3 bases and J gave up 7 bases, with 8 bases separating them. The CDR3 totals 12 residues. Germline-derived CDR1 and CDR2 are SGHAT and FQNNGV. The chain's CDR3 is CASSFRVNTQYF. DNA of the CDR3: TGTGCCAGCAGCTTCCGGGTGAATACGCAGTATTTT.

The chain links TRBV10-1 to TRBJ2-5; 7 bases are shared with TRBD1. The V gene end was trimmed by 7 bases and the J gene end by 5 bases; junction bases not matched to a gene: 13. CDR3 length: 15 amino acids. Germline-derived CDR1 and CDR2 are WNHNN and SYGVQD (reference sequence). The CDR3 reads CASTLRAGGLETQYF. Here the CDR3 DNA reads TGCGCCAGCACCCTCAGGGCAGGGGGTCTGGAGACCCAGTACTTC.

The gene calls are TRBV5-6 and TRBJ2-7, with a possible D match to TRBD1 (6 bases). The CDR3 is made up of 19 amino acids. In germline, CDR1 is SGHDT, CDR2 YYEEEE. Trimming pared 4 bases from V and 4 bases from J, leaving 30 bases between. The CDR3 region is CASSGWTASGWTPTYEQYF. For the CDR3, the DNA is TGTGCCAGCAGCGGATGGACAGCCTCGGGGTGGACTCCTACTTACGAGCAGTACTTC.

V is TRBV9 and J is TRBJ2-7; TRBD1 agrees at 10 bases. Trimming at V came to 3 bases and at J to 2 bases, leaving 5 bases not matched to a gene. The CDR3 runs to 15 residues. Germline V gene data show CDR1 as SGDLS and CDR2 as YYNGEE. Written as DNA, the CDR3 is TGTGCCAGCAGCGGTCCCGGGACAGGGGCCTACGAGCAGTACTTC. Protein product: CASSGPGTGAYEQYF.

This clone was detected once. The genes are TRBV7-3 and TRBJ2-7; D is possibly TRBD1 (5 bases). V dropped 3 bases and J dropped 6 bases, with 15 bases sitting between them. The CDR3 runs to 14 residues. Germline loops: CDR1 SGHTA, CDR2 FQGTGA. This CDR3 is CASSFDRGNPEQYF. The CDR3 DNA reads TGTGCCAGCAGCTTTGACAGAGGAAATCCCGAGCAGTACTTC.

This clone showed up just once. V gene TRBV5-1 combines with J gene TRBJ1-4; no clear D. CDR3 length: 13 residues. V was cut by 4 bases and J by 4 bases, with 8 bases left in between. Germline-derived CDR1 and CDR2 are SGHRS and YFSETQ. CDR3 nucleotides: TGCGCCAGCAGCGTCGAGAGTAATGAAAAACTGTTTTTT. Translating gives CASSVESNEKLFF. Complete variable domain (other parts from reference TRBV5-1 and TRBJ1-4): KAGVTQTPRYLIKTRGQQVTLSCSPISGHRSVSWYQQTPGQGLQFLFEYFSETQRNKGNFPGRFSGRQFSNSRSEMNVSTLELGDSALYLCASSVESNEKLFFGSGTQLSVL.

The V and J genes are TRBV5-6 and TRBJ2-3, with 10 bases lining up with TRBD2. V was pared by 1 base and J by 1 base, with 9 bases of the junction left unmatched. Germline CDR1 and CDR2: SGHDT and YYEEEE. The CDR3 is made up of 18 amino acids. CDR3: CASSLFGTSGIGTDTQYF. Here the CDR3 DNA reads TGTGCCAGCAGCTTGTTCGGAACTAGCGGGATAGGCACAGATACGCAGTATTTT.

V and J are TRBV13 and TRBJ2-7, with a tentative D call TRBD2 (6 bases). Trimming took off 0 bases at V and 3 bases at J, with 12 bases between the two ends. Germline V gene sequence: CDR1 PRHDT, CDR2 FYEKMQ (reference sequence). The CDR3 has 15 residues. DNA of the CDR3: TGTGCCAGCAGCTTAGGGAGCGGGCTAGGCTACGAGCAGTACTTC. It specifies CASSLGSGLGYEQYF.

J is TRBJ2-1 and V is TRBV18; 8 bases are shared with TRBD2. Germline lookup yields CDR1 KGHSH and CDR2 LQKENI. Unmatched junction bases numbered 8, after V lost 5 bases and J lost 5 bases. The CDR3 contains 15 residues. The CDR3 sequence: CASSALLAENNEQFF. The CDR3 DNA follows: TGTGCCAGCTCAGCACTACTAGCGGAGAACAATGAGCAGTTCTTC.

This clone was counted only a few times. The chain joins TRBV28 to TRBJ2-2, with D perhaps TRBD2 (6 bases). The ends were cut back, 5 bases at V and 5 bases at J, with 15 bases in the middle. This CDR3 comprises 15 residues. The germline gives CDR1 MDHEN, CDR2 SYDVKM. The CDR3 region is CASSGGIHSTGELFF. CDR3 bases: TGTGCCAGCAGTGGGGGGATACACTCAACCGGGGAGCTGTTTTTT.

The V call is TRBV10-3, the J call TRBJ2-1, with TRBD2 matching over 14 bases. Germline CDR1 reads ENHRY; CDR2 reads SYGVKD. V dropped 4 bases and J dropped 5; count of bases not matched to a gene: 4. The CDR3 runs to 16 residues. CDR3 protein: CAISGLAGGPDNEQFF. In nucleotides, the CDR3 is TGTGCCATCAGTGGACTAGCGGGAGGGCCCGACAATGAGCAGTTCTTC.

The CDR3, as DNA: TGTGCCAGCAGCCTTAAGGGGCAGGGTAACACCGGGGAGCTGTTTTTT. It specifies CASSLKGQGNTGELFF. V usage is TRBV9 and J usage is TRBJ2-2; a weak D match, TRBD1 (5 bases). CDR1 and CDR2 from the germline V gene are SGDLS and YYNGEE. V dropped 4 bases and J dropped 2 bases, with 15 bases sitting between them. CDR3 size: 16 residues.

This clone has at least ten counts. The chain recombines TRBV28 with TRBJ1-4; 7 positions agree with TRBD1. CDR3 size: 16 residues. CDR1 is MDHEN and CDR2 is SYDVKM in the germline V gene. The J segment lost 5 bases and the V segment lost 5 bases, leaving 11 bases of the junction unmatched. The CDR3: CASSPGTAWANEKLFF. CDR3 sequence (DNA): TGTGCCAGCAGTCCCGGGACAGCCTGGGCGAATGAAAAACTGTTTTTT.

The V call is TRBV30, the J call TRBJ2-1, with D unclear. CDR1 GTSNPN and CDR2 SVGIG come from the germline V gene (reference sequence). Deletions cut 4 bases from V and 0 bases from J, with 13 bases between. The CDR3 sequence is 15 residues long. This CDR3 is CAWTSTAGSYNEQFF. The CDR3 bases are TGTGCCTGGACGTCGACTGCTGGCTCCTACAATGAGCAGTTCTTC.

The rearrangement uses TRBV15 and TRBJ1-5, with TRBD1 matching 8 bases. Germline CDR1 LNHNV, CDR2 YYDKDF (reference sequence). With V trimmed by 0 bases and J by 5 bases, 3 bases remained unmatched. The CDR3 covers 15 residues. In nucleotides, the CDR3 is TGTGCCACCAGCAGAGATTCGGACAGGGATCAGCCCCAGCATTTT. Residues: CATSRDSDRDQPQHF.

The V gene is TRBV30, the J gene TRBJ2-7, with D perhaps matching TRBD1 (5 bases). Trimming shortened V by 1 base and J by 2 bases, and 15 bases separated the two germline ends. Germline-derived CDR1 and CDR2 are GTSNPN and SVGIG (reference sequence). The CDR3 loop spans 15 amino acids. The CDR3 region is CAWSDPRQKTYEQYF. Here the CDR3 DNA reads TGTGCCTGGAGTGACCCCCGACAGAAAACCTACGAGCAGTACTTC.

The chain recombines TRBV2 with TRBJ1-2; 8 nucleotides agree with TRBD1. The CDR3 is 13 amino acids. In germline, CDR1 is SNHLY, CDR2 FYNNEI. V trimming: 6 bases; J trimming: 4 bases; junction bases outside the gene matches: 4. The CDR3 nucleotides read TGTGCCAGCAGAGCAGGGGGCACCTATGGCTACACCTTC. Amino acid sequence: CASRAGGTYGYTF.

J is TRBJ2-2 and V is TRBV7-9, with a tentative D call TRBD2 (6 bases). Trimming stripped 4 bases from V and 3 bases from J, with 12 bases between. CDR3 size: 15 residues. The germline V gene has CDR1 SEHNR and CDR2 FQNEAQ (reference sequence). The CDR3 sequence is CASSSRLGDTGELFF. The DNA for the CDR3 is TGTGCCAGCAGCTCAAGACTAGGGGACACCGGGGAGCTGTTTTTT.

The rearrangement joins TRBV5-1 to TRBJ2-1; D unclear. The germline V gene encodes CDR1 SGHRS and CDR2 YFSETQ. The CDR3 is 15 amino acids. Between the trimmed V and J ends, which lost 0 bases and 4 bases, there was a span of 11 bases. The DNA of the CDR3 is TGCGCCAGCAGCTTGGGGTCGTCTGCTTACAATGAGCAGTTCTTC. Its translation: CASSLGSSAYNEQFF. Based on the CDR3 plus reference TRBV5-1 and TRBJ2-1, the full variable domain is KAGVTQTPRYLIKTRGQQVTLSCSPISGHRSVSWYQQTPGQGLQFLFEYFSETQRNKGNFPGRFSGRQFSNSRSEMNVSTLELGDSALYLCASSLGSSAYNEQFFGPGTRLTVL.

The chain recombines TRBV5-1 with TRBJ2-1; 11 nucleotides line up with TRBD2. In germline, CDR1 is SGHRS, CDR2 YFSETQ. V shed 3 bases, J shed 9 bases, and the junction held 8 bases outside the gene matches. The CDR3 covers 15 residues. The CDR3 loop reads CASSSSSGRISEQFF. CDR3 bases: TGCGCCAGCAGCTCGTCTAGCGGGAGGATTTCTGAGCAGTTCTTC.